Below, 20 T cell receptor beta chains from the same sample are listed, as sequenced in a study of blood T cell repertoires in COVID-19. Only in-frame clones appear in the TCRdb table, and some are missing; sequencing was by immunoSEQ multiplex PCR. Altogether approximately 270,000 clones are present, 70% to 90% being singletons, with the ten largest covering roughly 3%. Sequenced: peripheral blood. Receptor source: a man between 18 and 29 years old with active or convalescent COVID-19.

DNA of the CDR3: TGCGCCAGCAGCCCTGGACTAGCGGGGCTACAAGAGACCCAGTACTTC. Translating gives CASSPGLAGLQETQYF. The chain uses TRBV5-1 and TRBJ2-5; 12 bases are shared with TRBD2. Germline V gene data show CDR1 as SGHRS and CDR2 as YFSETQ. The CDR3 has 16 residues. Germline trimming cut 4 bases from V and 2 bases from J; bases unmatched to any gene: 6. Using reference TRBV5-1 and TRBJ2-5 for the parts outside the CDR3, the full variable domain is KAGVTQTPRYLIKTRGQQVTLSCSPISGHRSVSWYQQTPGQGLQFLFEYFSETQRNKGNFPGRFSGRQFSNSRSEMNVSTLELGDSALYLCASSPGLAGLQETQYFGPGTRLLVL.

The chain uses TRBV6-5 and TRBJ1-5, with 7 bases lining up with TRBD1. The V and J ends lost 7 bases and 5 bases, in that order; junction bases with no gene match: 8. CDR1 and CDR2 (germline): MNHEY, SVGAGI. The CDR3 is made up of 14 amino acids. The CDR3: CASTPGGSDQPQHF. CDR3 nucleotide sequence: TGTGCCAGCACCCCAGGGGGATCGGATCAGCCCCAGCATTTT.

The V and J genes are TRBV5-4 and TRBJ2-2, with 8 bases aligning to TRBD1. With 0 bases clipped from V and 6 bases from J, the junction kept 7 bases outside the gene matches. The CDR3 has 16 amino acids. Germline assignment: CDR1 SGHNT and CDR2 YYREEE (reference sequence). This chain's CDR3 is CASSLVSGQGSGELFF. CDR3 DNA: TGTGCCAGCAGCTTGGTATCCGGACAGGGTTCCGGGGAGCTGTTTTTT.

This rearrangement joins TRBV9 to TRBJ1-4; 10 bases fit TRBD1. The germline CDR1 and CDR2 sequences are SGDLS and YYNGEE. V lost 3 bases, J lost 10 bases, and 12 bases stayed unmatched. The CDR3 runs to 16 residues. The CDR3 region is CASSAGTGQGTRKLFF. CDR3 DNA sequence: TGTGCCAGCAGCGCGGGCACGGGACAGGGGACTAGAAAACTGTTTTTT.

V usage is TRBV28 and J usage is TRBJ1-2, with 9 positions matching TRBD1. The CDR3 runs 15 residues. Unmatched junction bases numbered 10, after V lost 5 bases and J lost 6 bases. Looked up from germline, CDR1 is MDHEN and CDR2 is SYDVKM. The CDR3 bases are TGTGCCAGCAGTCTCACAGGGGGCGCATGGGATGGCTACACCTTC. Translating gives CASSLTGGAWDGYTF.

This clone was detected only a few times. The chain employs TRBV28 and TRBJ2-7; tentatively, D is TRBD1 (5 bases). Germline V gene sequence: CDR1 MDHEN, CDR2 SYDVKM. Trimming stripped 6 bases from V and 4 bases from J, with 13 bases between. The CDR3 is 13 residues long. The CDR3 DNA is TGTGCCAGCAGACTGGACACGTTATACGAGCAGTACTTC. Its protein product is CASRLDTLYEQYF.

The sample holds one count of this clone. This chain connects TRBV28 to TRBJ1-2, with 7 bases identical to TRBD1. The V gene's germline CDR1 is MDHEN and CDR2 SYDVKM. The CDR3 is 13 residues long. Unmatched junction bases numbered 8, after V lost 8 bases and J lost 5 bases. This CDR3 is CASQPGQTYGYTF. The CDR3 DNA is TGTGCCAGCCAGCCGGGACAGACATATGGCTACACCTTC.

This chain joins TRBV6-1 and TRBJ2-1, with TRBD2 matching 7 bases. CDR1 MNHNS and CDR2 SASEGT come from the germline V gene. This CDR3 spans 15 amino acids. Losses at the gene ends were 3 bases for V and 8 bases for J; bases not matched to a gene: 10. CDR3 residues: CASSEGLLVVDEQFF. The CDR3 region has the DNA TGTGCCAGCAGTGAGGGACTACTAGTAGTTGATGAGCAGTTCTTC.

The V call is TRBV5-1, the J call TRBJ2-7; weak D call: TRBD1 (7 bases). The germline V gene encodes CDR1 SGHRS and CDR2 YFSETQ. The V end was cut by 1 base, the J end by 6 bases, with 17 bases between. This CDR3 is built from 15 residues. Here the CDR3 reads CASSLMLRQGGEQYF. CDR3 sequence (DNA): TGCGCCAGCAGCTTGATGCTGCGACAGGGAGGCGAGCAGTACTTC. The full variable domain, its missing parts supplied by reference TRBV5-1 and TRBJ2-7, is KAGVTQTPRYLIKTRGQQVTLSCSPISGHRSVSWYQQTPGQGLQFLFEYFSETQRNKGNFPGRFSGRQFSNSRSEMNVSTLELGDSALYLCASSLMLRQGGEQYFGPGTRLTVT.

The chain carries TRBV6-5 and TRBJ1-1; possible D gene TRBD1, 5 bases. The V and J ends lost 11 bases and 4 bases respectively, with 23 bases between them. The CDR3 loop spans 15 amino acids. Per the germline V gene, CDR1 is MNHEY and CDR2 is SVGAGI. The CDR3 sequence is CAGGALATIPTEAFF. CDR3 DNA sequence: TGTGCCGGCGGGGCGCTGGCAACAATACCCACTGAAGCTTTCTTT.

With regard to this clone: A read error may produce the germline difference seen at one junction end. This rearrangement joins TRBV3-1 (or the pseudogene TRBV3-2) to TRBJ2-1; D not certain. The CDR3 is 15 amino acids. Germline V gives CDR1 LGHDT, CDR2 YNNKEL (reference sequence). In DNA, the CDR3 is TGTGCCAGCAGCCAACGTGCCGACTCCCACAATGAGCAGTTCTTC. Its protein is CASSQRADSHNEQFF.

The CDR3 region is CASSLSTEKAFF. CDR3 coding DNA: TGTGCCAGCAGCTTATCCACGGAGAAAGCTTTCTTT. This chain links TRBV7-2 with TRBJ1-1; D gene ambiguous. The CDR3 is 12 amino acids. V shed 2 bases and J shed 9 bases, with 10 bases lying between them. CDR1 and CDR2 from the germline V gene are SGHTA and FQGNSA.

CDR3 loop: CASSKLAGSRYGYTF. CDR3 nucleotides: TGTGCCAGCAGCAAGCTGGCGGGGTCTCGCTATGGCTACACCTTC. The chain is built from TRBV11-2 and TRBJ1-2; D ambiguous. CDR1 SGHAT and CDR2 FQNNGV come from the germline V gene. V lost 5 bases, J lost 4 bases, and 17 bases lay in between. This CDR3 has 15 residues. The whole variable domain, remainder taken from reference TRBV11-2 and TRBJ1-2, is EAGVAQSPRYKIIEKRQSVAFWCNPISGHATLYWYQQILGQGPKLLIQFQNNGVVDDSQLPKDRFSAERLKGVDSTLKIQPAKLEDSAVYLCASSKLAGSRYGYTFGSGTRLTVV.

The CDR3 nucleotides are TGTGCCAGCTCACCGGGGCAGACTAGGAGGGAAGCTTTCTTT. Protein product: CASSPGQTRREAFF. This sequence joins TRBV18 and TRBJ1-1; TRBD1 is a possible D gene (5 bases). Trimming stripped 3 bases from V and 8 bases from J, with 16 bases between. Germline V gene lookup returns CDR1 KGHSH and CDR2 LQKENI. CDR3 length: 14 residues.

V is TRBV5-1 and J is TRBJ1-4; D might be TRBD1 (6 bases). The ends were cut back, 0 bases at V and 2 bases at J, with 14 bases in the middle. CDR1 and CDR2 from the germline V gene are SGHRS and YFSETQ. There are 17 residues in the CDR3. The CDR3 is CASSLAPGQGTNEKLFF. The CDR3 coding sequence is TGCGCCAGCAGCTTGGCCCCGGGACAAGGGACTAATGAAAAACTGTTTTTT.

This chain joins TRBV27 and TRBJ2-7, with TRBD1 matching 8 bases. V shed 0 bases, J shed 4 bases, and the junction held 8 bases outside the gene matches. The germline gives CDR1 MNHEY, CDR2 SMNVEV (reference sequence). The CDR3 covers 16 residues. CDR3 amino acids: CASSLSGRGRHYEQYF. The CDR3, as DNA: TGTGCCAGCAGTTTATCGGGCAGGGGGCGCCATTACGAGCAGTACTTC.

V gene TRBV6-5 combines with J gene TRBJ2-2; 10 bases align to TRBD2. The germline V gene encodes CDR1 MNHEY and CDR2 SVGAGI. The CDR3 contains 15 residues. The V and J ends lost 2 bases and 5 bases, in that order; junction bases with no gene match: 2. CDR3 in amino acids: CASSYASGGTGELFF. For the CDR3, the DNA is TGTGCCAGCAGTTACGCTAGCGGGGGAACCGGGGAGCTGTTTTTT.

This rearrangement joins TRBV6-9 to TRBJ2-5; 15 positions match TRBD2. Germline V gene lookup returns CDR1 MNHGY and CDR2 SVAAGI. Germline trimming cut 8 bases from V and 5 bases from J; bases unmatched to any gene: 9. The CDR3 sequence is 16 residues long. The CDR3 is CASGWTSGRANETQYF. The DNA of the CDR3 is TGTGCCAGCGGGTGGACTAGCGGGAGGGCCAACGAGACCCAGTACTTC.

The J gene is TRBJ2-1, the V gene TRBV5-4; 10 bases match TRBD2. The CDR3 contains 16 residues. CDR1 and CDR2 from the germline V gene are SGHNT and YYREEE (reference sequence). V lost 3 bases, J lost 2 bases, and 5 bases stayed unmatched. The CDR3 sequence: CASSSLAGVAYNEQFF. The CDR3 bases are TGTGCCAGCAGCTCCCTAGCGGGAGTGGCCTACAATGAGCAGTTCTTC.

For the CDR3, the DNA is TGTGCCAGTAGTATAGTTCGGAGGGACGGCGGAGCTTTCTTT. This codes for CASSIVRRDGGAFF. V and J are TRBV19 and TRBJ1-1; D might be TRBD1 (5 bases). There are 14 residues in the CDR3. The germline V gene encodes CDR1 LNHDA and CDR2 SQIVND (reference sequence). Trimming shortened V by 1 base and J by 10 bases, and 16 bases separated the two germline ends.